This T cell receptor (beta chain) appears in the sequencing data of a study of beta chain features in type 1 diabetes. Study results and caveats: Shortening that was moderate but significant affected the TCRB CDR3s of Type 1 diabetes patients in all four CD4+ subsets.

This clone came up a few times. What it binds is unknown. Expressed TCRB transcripts were sequenced because the isolated RNA had all been reverse transcribed beforehand. Assay used: immunoSEQ multiplex PCR; TCRdb lists only in-frame clones, some missing. There are about 900,000 clones in the sample; roughly a sixth occur only once, and about 0.02% lies in the top ten. A sort by CD45RO/CCR7/CD25/CD127/CD95/CD27 yielded CD4+ naive, central memory, regulatory and stem cell-like memory cells. This CDR3 has 18 amino acids. Germline V gives CDR1 ENHRY, CDR2 SYGVKD. Trimming took off 11 bases at V and 3 bases at J, with 29 bases between the two ends.

The chain carries TRBV10-3 and TRBJ2-1; D possibly corresponds to TRBD2 (5 bases). The sequence was obtained from a woman aged 18-30 years in good health. The sequenced sample consisted of naive CD4+ T cells from blood. This CDR3 reads CAPPGHGESRRNYNEQFF. For the CDR3, the DNA is TGTGCCCCTCCCGGGCATGGGGAGTCAAGAAGAAACTACAATGAGCAGTTCTTC.